This TCR beta chain was captured by sequencing in a study of blood T cell repertoires in COVID-19. The germline gives CDR1 SNHLY, CDR2 FYNNEI. The CDR3 totals 20 residues. V shed 2 bases, J shed 1 base, and the junction held 11 bases outside the gene matches. The repertoire was sequenced with immunoSEQ multiplex PCR; TCRdb's copy has only in-frame clones and lacks some. Of approximately 71,000 clones listed, over 75% were seen once; the top ten hold under 6.5%. The origin of this receptor is a woman between 18 and 29 years old with acute or convalescent COVID-19. This chain uses TRBV2 with TRBJ2-3; the match to TRBD2 covers 14 bases. Material: peripheral blood. CDR3 in DNA: TGTGCCAGCAGTGAAAGTAGGCATGGGGGACTAGCGGGGGGCACAGATACGCAGTATTTT. Translating it yields CASSESRHGGLAGGTDTQYF.